The 6 T cell receptor beta chains presented below share a single source sample, sequenced in a study of glioma-infiltrating T cells. Amplification of TCR alpha and beta CDR3 regions from RNA used iRepertoire nested multiplex PCR. A single record per CDR3 protein comes from TCRdb applying MiXCR to the multiplex PCR reads. The table lists about 4,000 distinct CDR3 sequences, about 92% of them singletons. The sample consisted of glioma tissue, nonneoplastic brain tissue, or PBMCs (not recorded which). The origin of the receptors is a human donor with low-grade glioma or glioblastoma, undergoing nonglioma brain surgery, or in good health (not recorded which).

To note about this clonotype: At one boundary the junction diverges from the germline segment, which might be a read error. This beta chain represents an off-target read in a library built for alpha chains; its size is of limited meaning. This rearrangement joins TRBV10-3 to TRBJ2-1, with D unresolved. This CDR3 contains 15 residues. Germline lookup yields CDR1 ENHRY and CDR2 SYGVKD. The chain's CDR3 is CASSLEKPSYNEQFF. In nucleotides, the CDR3 is TGTGCCAGCAGTTTAGAGAAGCCGAGTTACAATGAGCAGTTCTTC.

On this clonotype: Within a library made for alpha chains, this beta chain is off target, and its count is uninformative. V and J are TRBV15 and TRBJ1-1; D not resolved. Germline V gene sequence: CDR1 LNHNV, CDR2 YYDKDF (reference sequence). V was pared by 5 bases and J by 3 bases, with 10 bases between. This CDR3 region has 13 residues. The CDR3 loop reads CATSPGGDTEAFF. The CDR3 DNA reads as TGTGCCACCAGCCCTGGAGGAGACACTGAAGCTTTCTTT.

Turning to this clonotype: The library was built for alpha chains, so this beta chain is an off-target read and its size means little. The chain is built from TRBV6-5 and TRBJ1-1; D not resolved. There are 11 residues in the CDR3. Trimming pared 6 bases from V and 1 base from J, leaving 3 bases between. Germline assignment: CDR1 MNHEY and CDR2 SVGAGI. As DNA, the CDR3 is TGTGCCAGCAGCTCGAACACTGAAGCTTTCTTT. Translated, it gives CASSSNTEAFF.

As for this clonotype: This beta chain is a stray read from a library made for alpha chains; its abundance is not meaningful. The chain recombines TRBV10-3 with TRBJ2-2; possible D gene TRBD1, 5 bases. Germline assignment: CDR1 ENHRY and CDR2 SYGVKD. CDR3 length equals 14 residues. Trimming removed 7 bases from V and 1 base from J, with 10 bases in between. CDR3 sequence reads: CAIMRTGNTGELFF. DNA for the CDR3: TGTGCCATCATGAGAACAGGGAACACCGGGGAGCTGTTTTTT.

This clonotype has just a few counts. Since the library was made to target alpha chains, this beta chain is a stray read and its abundance is not meaningful. The chain joins TRBV20-1 to TRBJ1-1; 7 bases map to TRBD1. Per the germline V gene, CDR1 is DFQATT and CDR2 is SNEGSKA (reference sequence). V dropped 6 bases and J dropped 1; count of bases not matched to a gene: 17. The CDR3 covers 17 residues. The CDR3 coding sequence is TGCAGTGCAAAACCGCCGGGACAGATTACTCGGAACACTGAAGCTTTCTTT. Translated, it gives CSAKPPGQITRNTEAFF.

This clonotype was seen once. The library was built for alpha chains, so this beta chain is an off-target read and its size means little. The CDR3 DNA reads TGTGCCAGCAGTTACCCACCCGCGACAGGGCGCTACGAGCAGTACTTC. Translation gives CASSYPPATGRYEQYF. The chain is built from TRBV6-2 or TRBV6-3 and TRBJ2-7, with TRBD1 matching over 7 bases. The germline CDR1 and CDR2 sequences are MNHEY and SVGEGT. There are 16 residues in the CDR3. V shed 2 bases, J shed 3 bases, and the junction held 10 bases outside the gene matches.